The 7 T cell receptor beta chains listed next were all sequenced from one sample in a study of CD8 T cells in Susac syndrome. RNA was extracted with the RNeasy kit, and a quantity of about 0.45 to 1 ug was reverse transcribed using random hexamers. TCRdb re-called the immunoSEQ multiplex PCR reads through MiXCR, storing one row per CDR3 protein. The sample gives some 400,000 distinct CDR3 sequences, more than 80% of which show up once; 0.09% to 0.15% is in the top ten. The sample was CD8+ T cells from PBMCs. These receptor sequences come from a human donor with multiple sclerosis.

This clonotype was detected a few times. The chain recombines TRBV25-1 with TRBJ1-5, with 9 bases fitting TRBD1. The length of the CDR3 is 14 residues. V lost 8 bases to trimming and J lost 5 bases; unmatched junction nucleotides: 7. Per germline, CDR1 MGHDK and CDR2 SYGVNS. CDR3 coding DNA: TGTGCCAGCTACGAGGGGGACAGGGATCAGCCCCAGCATTTT. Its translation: CASYEGDRDQPQHF. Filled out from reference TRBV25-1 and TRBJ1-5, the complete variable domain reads EADIYQTPRYLVIGTGKKITLECSQTMGHDKMYWYQQDPGMELHLIHYSYGVNSTEKGDLSSESTVSRIRTEHFPLTLESARPSHTSQYLCASYEGDRDQPQHFGDGTRLSIL.

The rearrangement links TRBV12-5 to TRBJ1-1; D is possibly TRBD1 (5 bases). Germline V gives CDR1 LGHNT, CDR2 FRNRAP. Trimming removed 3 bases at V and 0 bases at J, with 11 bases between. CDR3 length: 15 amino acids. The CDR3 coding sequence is TGTGCTAGTGGTTTCGAGGGACGGGTGAACACTGAAGCTTTCTTT. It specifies CASGFEGRVNTEAFF.

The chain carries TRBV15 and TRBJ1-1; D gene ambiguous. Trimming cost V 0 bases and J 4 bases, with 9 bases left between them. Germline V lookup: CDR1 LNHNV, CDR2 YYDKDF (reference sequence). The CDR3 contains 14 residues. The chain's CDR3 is CATSRDLGFTEAFF. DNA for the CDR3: TGTGCCACCAGCAGAGATTTGGGTTTCACTGAAGCTTTCTTT.

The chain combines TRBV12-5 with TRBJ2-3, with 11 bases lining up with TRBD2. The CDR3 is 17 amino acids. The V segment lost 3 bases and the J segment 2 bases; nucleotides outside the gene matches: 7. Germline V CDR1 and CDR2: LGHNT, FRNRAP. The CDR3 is CASGFTGTSGVTDTQYF. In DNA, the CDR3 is TGTGCTAGTGGTTTTACCGGGACTAGCGGTGTCACAGATACGCAGTATTTT.

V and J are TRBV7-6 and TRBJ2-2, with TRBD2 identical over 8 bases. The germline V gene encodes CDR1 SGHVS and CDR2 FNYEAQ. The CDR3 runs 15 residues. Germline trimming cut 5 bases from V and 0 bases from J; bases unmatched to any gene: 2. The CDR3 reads CASSAGLANTGELFF. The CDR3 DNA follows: TGTGCCAGCAGCGCGGGACTAGCGAACACCGGGGAGCTGTTTTTT.

The CDR3 DNA follows: TGTGCCTGGGGGCCACTACCCTACGAGCAGTACTTC. Its translation: CAWGPLPYEQYF. The V gene is TRBV30, the J gene TRBJ2-7; no clear D gene. Germline V lookup: CDR1 GTSNPN, CDR2 SVGIG (reference sequence). The V end was cut by 5 bases, the J end by 2 bases, with 10 bases between. CDR3 length: 12 amino acids.

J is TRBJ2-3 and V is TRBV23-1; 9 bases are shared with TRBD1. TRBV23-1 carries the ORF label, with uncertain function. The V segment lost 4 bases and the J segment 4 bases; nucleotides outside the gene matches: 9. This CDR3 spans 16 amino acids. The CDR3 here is CASSPNTGGRSDTQYF. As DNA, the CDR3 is TGCGCCAGCAGTCCAAATACAGGGGGCAGGTCAGATACGCAGTATTTT.